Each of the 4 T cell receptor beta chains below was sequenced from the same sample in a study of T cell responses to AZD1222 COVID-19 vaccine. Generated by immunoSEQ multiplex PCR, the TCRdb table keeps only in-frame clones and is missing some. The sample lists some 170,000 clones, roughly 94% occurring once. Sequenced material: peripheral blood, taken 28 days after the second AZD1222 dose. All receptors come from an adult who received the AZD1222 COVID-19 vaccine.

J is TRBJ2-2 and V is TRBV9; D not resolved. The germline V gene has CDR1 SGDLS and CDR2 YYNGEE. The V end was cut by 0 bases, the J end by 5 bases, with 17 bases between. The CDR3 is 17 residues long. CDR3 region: CASSVVGSPARTGELFF. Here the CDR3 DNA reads TGTGCCAGCAGCGTAGTAGGGTCCCCCGCTCGAACCGGGGAGCTGTTTTTT.

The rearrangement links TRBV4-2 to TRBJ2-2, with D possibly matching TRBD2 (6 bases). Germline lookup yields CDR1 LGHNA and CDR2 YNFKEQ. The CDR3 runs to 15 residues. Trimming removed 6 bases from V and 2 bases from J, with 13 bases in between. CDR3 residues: CASSPLSGNTGELFF. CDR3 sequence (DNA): TGTGCCAGCAGTCCCCTTAGCGGTAACACCGGGGAGCTGTTTTTT.

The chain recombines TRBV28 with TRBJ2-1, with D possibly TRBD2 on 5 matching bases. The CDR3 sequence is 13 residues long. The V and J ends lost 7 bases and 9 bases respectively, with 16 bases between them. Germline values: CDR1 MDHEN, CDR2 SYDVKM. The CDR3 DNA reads TGTGCCAGCACTCTCAGGACTCCCGGTGAGCAGTTCTTC. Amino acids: CASTLRTPGEQFF.

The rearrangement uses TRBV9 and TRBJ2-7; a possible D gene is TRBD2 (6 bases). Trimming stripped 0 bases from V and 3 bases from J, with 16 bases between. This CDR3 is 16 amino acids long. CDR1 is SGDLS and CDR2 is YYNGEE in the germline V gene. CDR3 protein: CASSVARLEPLYEQYF. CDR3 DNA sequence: TGTGCCAGCAGCGTAGCTAGACTAGAGCCCCTCTACGAGCAGTACTTC.